This T cell receptor beta chain was obtained from a study of tumor-infiltrating lymphocytes in primary liver carcinoma (dated by TCRdb to about 2017). About the investigation overall: Four to six patients with histopathologically diagnosed primary liver carcinoma underwent surgical resection in China between 2015 and March 2016. Hepatocellular carcinoma (four) or combined HCC and intrahepatic cholangiocarcinoma (one) was present in the five patients, who were three men and two women aged 30 to 69 years. The tumors of the five patients were staged as T1-T3 N0M0, with maximum diameters ranging from roughly 4.2 to 10 cm. Each sample produced roughly 3.5 to 7.13 million productive TCRbeta reads, and read depth showed no significant difference between tissue types. For each liver tumor, the study sampled five regions along with adjacent normal tissue and blood, and applied TCRbeta repertoire sequencing, expression microarrays and whole-exome sequencing. A total of approximately 35 specimens from 5 patients underwent TCRbeta repertoire sequencing, comprising about 25 tumor regions, 5 adjacent noncancerous liver tissues and 5 peripheral blood samples. High reproducibility was observed for the technical replicate repertoires, with mean shared-clone rates about 0.89 and correlation coefficients above 0.95. Summary of the overall study and its limitations: Repertoire overlap was found to be higher between tumor regions (mean around 35%) than between tumor-adjacent (roughly 17%) or tumor-blood (about 14%) pairs, consistent with antigen-driven expansion. The study included only four or five patients, and the authors note findings should be validated in a larger study. Only the TCR beta chain was sequenced, which likely underestimates true repertoire diversity because unpaired alpha chains were not captured. The top 250 clones accounted for a significantly greater share of the repertoire in tumors than in blood (p = 0.039). Because the samples were bulk and unsorted, CD4+ and CD8+ T cell repertoires could not be compared.

Blood RNA was extracted from unsorted whole blood using TRIzol reagent, and germline DNA was obtained with the DNeasy Blood & Tissue kit. At the time of sampling, the patients were treatment-naive and had chronic HBV infection. Before surgery, 3 to 5 milliliters of peripheral blood were drawn into K2EDTA tubes. A constant-region primer and ProtoScript II reverse transcriptase were used to reverse-transcribe TCRbeta-specific cDNA from roughly 480 ng total RNA. The TCRbeta libraries were prepared through three rounds of nested multiplex PCR following a slightly modified ARM-PCR procedure. Each of the first two PCR rounds ran for 10 cycles and used multiplex TRBV1-TRBV30 forward primers together with a Cbeta reverse primer. A final 25-cycle PCR with Deep VentR polymerase added sample barcodes and Illumina adapters. Before sequencing, amplicons between 200 and 500 bp were purified from gel using a QIAquick gel extraction kit. An Illumina HiSeq 2500 was used to sequence the TCRbeta amplicons, generating 250-bp paired-end reads. The authors processed their data as follows. To recover full CDR3 sequences, reads were quality-trimmed using Trimmomatic v0.33 and paired reads were then merged using FLASH v1.2.11. V, D and J germline segments were assigned to the rearranged TCRbeta sequences using MiGEC v1.2.1b. Clonotype statistics, along with Shannon-Wiener diversity indices, were calculated using VDJtools v1.0.0. To cut down on sampling bias, every analysis after diversity analysis relied on just the 250 most abundant clonotypes from each sample. The public reads were run again by TCRdb, first through fastp at Q25 and then through MiXCR, and only productive beta chains were kept. When rows share a CDR3 protein, they turn into one entry using the most common DNA and genes. In this record, the V and J calls reflect TCRdb's handling and not the investigators' own analysis. The sample records approximately 320,000 distinct CDR3 sequences, roughly three fifths of which are singletons. About a sixth of the sample goes to the ten largest clones.

Worth noting for this clonotype: Its antigen has not been determined. Sequence at one end of the junction differs from germline and may be a read error.

Reading the germline V gene gives CDR1 SQVTM and CDR2 ANQGSEA. The CDR3 holds 13 amino acids from the cysteine to the phenylalanine. Only the CDR3 region is kept as DNA, spanning 39 bases read in frame from base 1. The receptor was derived from a woman in her thirties with primary liver carcinoma and hepatitis B virus infection. This sequence uses TRBV29-1 and TRBJ2-7, and 8 junction bases match TRBD2. Sequencing was performed on peripheral blood. DNA sequence: TGCAGCGTCCCGGGAGGGGGTGGCTACGACCAGTACTTC. It specifies CSVPGGGGYDQYF.